The 3 T cell receptor beta chains reported below all come from one sample, sequenced in a study of HIV-infected patients and healthy controls. All unsorted peripheral T cells were captured because whole blood was used without fractionation. Alpha and beta constant-region primers primed reverse transcription of 500 to 550 ng RNA. Using multiplexing indices, alpha and beta chain libraries were generated apart by chain-specific third strand synthesis. TCRdb itself ran the 5' RACE reads through MiXCR, one entry per CDR3 protein. This repertoire shows about 11,000 distinct CDR3 sequences, less than 6.5% found once; its top ten account for 3% to 4.5%. The specimen was blood. The receptors come from an adult in good health.

This clonotype is labeled medium-sized. V gene TRBV5-1 combines with J gene TRBJ1-1; D unresolved. Trimming took 4 bases from V and 5 from J, leaving 12 bases between them. The length of the CDR3 is 13 residues. Germline values: CDR1 SGHRS, CDR2 YFSETQ. The CDR3 protein is CASSPFPGTEAFF. The CDR3 DNA follows: TGCGCCAGCAGCCCGTTCCCCGGGACTGAAGCTTTCTTT. Complete variable domain (other parts from reference TRBV5-1 and TRBJ1-1): KAGVTQTPRYLIKTRGQQVTLSCSPISGHRSVSWYQQTPGQGLQFLFEYFSETQRNKGNFPGRFSGRQFSNSRSEMNVSTLELGDSALYLCASSPFPGTEAFFGQGTRLTVV.

This clonotype was picked up a small number of times. The rearrangement links TRBV5-1 to TRBJ2-1; TRBD1 is a possible D gene (5 bases). The germline CDR1 and CDR2 sequences are SGHRS and YFSETQ. The CDR3 spans 14 residues. V lost 4 bases to trimming and J lost 2 bases, with 10 bases between them. The CDR3 protein is CASSTTVAYNEQFF. The DNA for the CDR3 is TGCGCCAGCAGCACGACAGTTGCCTACAATGAGCAGTTCTTC. The complete variable domain, with remaining parts taken from reference TRBV5-1 and TRBJ2-1, reads KAGVTQTPRYLIKTRGQQVTLSCSPISGHRSVSWYQQTPGQGLQFLFEYFSETQRNKGNFPGRFSGRQFSNSRSEMNVSTLELGDSALYLCASSTTVAYNEQFFGPGTRLTVL.

The table lists this clonotype with many counts. This chain links TRBV5-1 with TRBJ2-7; a weak D match, TRBD1 (5 bases). The CDR3 covers 14 residues. The V and J ends lost 9 bases and 7 bases respectively, with 23 bases between them. Germline CDR1 and CDR2: SGHRS and YFSETQ. CDR3 amino acids: CATKTDPNLGEQYF. As DNA, the CDR3 is TGCGCCACCAAGACAGACCCCAACTTGGGGGAGCAGTACTTC.